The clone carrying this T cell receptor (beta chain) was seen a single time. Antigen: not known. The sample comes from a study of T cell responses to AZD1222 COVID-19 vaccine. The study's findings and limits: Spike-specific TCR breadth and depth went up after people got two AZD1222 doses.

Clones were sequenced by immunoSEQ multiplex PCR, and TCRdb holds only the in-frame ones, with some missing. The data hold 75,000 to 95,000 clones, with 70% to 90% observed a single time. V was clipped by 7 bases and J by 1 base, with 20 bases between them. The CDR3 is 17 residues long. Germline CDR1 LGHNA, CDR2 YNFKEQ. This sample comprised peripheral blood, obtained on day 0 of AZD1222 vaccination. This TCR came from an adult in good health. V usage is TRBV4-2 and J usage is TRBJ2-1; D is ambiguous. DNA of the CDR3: TGTGCCAGCACCCCTGTTGCGCTGGCAGGATCCTACAATGAGCAGTTCTTC. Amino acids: CASTPVALAGSYNEQFF.